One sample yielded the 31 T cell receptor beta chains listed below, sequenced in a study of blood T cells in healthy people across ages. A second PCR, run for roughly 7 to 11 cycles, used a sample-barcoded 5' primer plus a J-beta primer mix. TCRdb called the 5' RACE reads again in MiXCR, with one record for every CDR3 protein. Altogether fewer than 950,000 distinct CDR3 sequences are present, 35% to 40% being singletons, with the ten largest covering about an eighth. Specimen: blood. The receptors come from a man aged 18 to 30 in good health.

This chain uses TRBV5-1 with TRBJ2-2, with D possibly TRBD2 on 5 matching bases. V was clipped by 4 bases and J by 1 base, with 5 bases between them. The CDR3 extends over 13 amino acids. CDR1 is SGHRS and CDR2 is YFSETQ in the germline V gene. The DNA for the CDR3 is TGCGCCAGCAGCGAGGGGAACACCGGGGAGCTGTTTTTT. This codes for CASSEGNTGELFF.

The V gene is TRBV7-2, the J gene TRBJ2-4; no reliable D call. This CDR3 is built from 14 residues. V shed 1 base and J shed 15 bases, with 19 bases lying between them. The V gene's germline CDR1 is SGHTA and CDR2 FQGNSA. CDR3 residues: CASSLESLGNERYF. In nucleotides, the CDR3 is TGTGCCAGCAGCTTAGAGAGTTTGGGGAACGAGCGGTACTTC.

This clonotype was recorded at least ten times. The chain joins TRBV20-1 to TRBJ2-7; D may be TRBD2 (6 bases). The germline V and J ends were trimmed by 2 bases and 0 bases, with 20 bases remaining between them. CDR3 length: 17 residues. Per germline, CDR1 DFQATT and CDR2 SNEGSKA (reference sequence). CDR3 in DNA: TGCAGTGCTAGATCCCGTTCTAGCGACTGGCTCTCCTACGAGCAGTACTTC. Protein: CSARSRSSDWLSYEQYF.

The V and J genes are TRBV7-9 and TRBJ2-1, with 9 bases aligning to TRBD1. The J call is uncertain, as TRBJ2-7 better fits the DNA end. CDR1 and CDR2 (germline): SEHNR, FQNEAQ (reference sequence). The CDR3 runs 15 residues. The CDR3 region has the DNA TGTGCCAGCAGTCCGGGACAGGGTACCTACAATGAGCAGTACTTC. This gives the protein CASSPGQGTYNEQYF.

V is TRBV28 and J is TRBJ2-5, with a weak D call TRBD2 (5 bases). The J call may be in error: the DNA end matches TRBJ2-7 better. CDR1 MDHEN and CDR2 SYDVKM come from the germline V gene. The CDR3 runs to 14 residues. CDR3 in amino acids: CASRPTRIQNEQYF. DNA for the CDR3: TGTGCCAGCAGGCCTACTAGAATCCAGAACGAGCAGTACTTC.

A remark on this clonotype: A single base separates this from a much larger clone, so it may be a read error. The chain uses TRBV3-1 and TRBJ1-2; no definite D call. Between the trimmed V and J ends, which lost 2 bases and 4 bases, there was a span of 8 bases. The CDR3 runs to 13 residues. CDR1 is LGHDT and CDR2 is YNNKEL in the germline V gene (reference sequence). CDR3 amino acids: CASSQQSSYGYTF. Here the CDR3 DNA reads TGTGCCAGCAGCCAACAGAGCAGCTATGGCTACACCTTC.

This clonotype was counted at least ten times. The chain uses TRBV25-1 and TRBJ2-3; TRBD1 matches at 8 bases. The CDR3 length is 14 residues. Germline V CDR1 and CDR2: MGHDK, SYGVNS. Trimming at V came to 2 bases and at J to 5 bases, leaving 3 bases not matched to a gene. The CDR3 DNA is TGTGCCAGCAGTGAACAGGGGGCGATAGATACGCAGTATTTT. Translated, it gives CASSEQGAIDTQYF.

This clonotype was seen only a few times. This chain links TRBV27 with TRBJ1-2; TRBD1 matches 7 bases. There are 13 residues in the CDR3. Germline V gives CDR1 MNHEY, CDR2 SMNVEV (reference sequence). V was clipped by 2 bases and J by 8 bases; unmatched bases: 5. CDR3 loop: CASSLIRGNGYTF. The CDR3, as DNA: TGTGCCAGCAGTTTAATCAGGGGGAACGGCTACACCTTC.

CDR3 in DNA: TGTGCCAGCAGTTTCGGGGGCCTTCTCTCCTACAATGAGCAGTTCTTC. It specifies CASSFGGLLSYNEQFF. This chain uses TRBV12-3 or TRBV12-4 with TRBJ2-1; D may match TRBD1 or TRBD2 (6 bases each). V dropped 3 bases and J dropped 0 bases, with 12 bases sitting between them. This CDR3 comprises 16 residues.

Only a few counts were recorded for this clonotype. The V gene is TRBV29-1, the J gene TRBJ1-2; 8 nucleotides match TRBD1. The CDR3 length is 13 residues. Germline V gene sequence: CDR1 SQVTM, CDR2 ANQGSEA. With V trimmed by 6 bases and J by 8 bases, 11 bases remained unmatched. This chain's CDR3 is CSVAEDRVGGYTF. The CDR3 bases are TGCAGCGTGGCCGAGGACAGGGTAGGCGGCTACACCTTC.

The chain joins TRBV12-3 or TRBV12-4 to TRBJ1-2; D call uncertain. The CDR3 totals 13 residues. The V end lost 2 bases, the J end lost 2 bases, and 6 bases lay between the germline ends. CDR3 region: CASSLQANYGYTF. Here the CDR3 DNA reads TGTGCCAGCAGTTTACAGGCAAACTATGGCTACACCTTC.

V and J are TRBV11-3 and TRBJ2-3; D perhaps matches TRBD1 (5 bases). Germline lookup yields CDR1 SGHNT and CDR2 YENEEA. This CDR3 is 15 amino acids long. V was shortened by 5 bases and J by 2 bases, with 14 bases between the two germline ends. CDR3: CASSPGGQNTDTQYF. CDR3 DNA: TGTGCCAGCAGCCCTGGTGGACAAAACACAGATACGCAGTATTTT.

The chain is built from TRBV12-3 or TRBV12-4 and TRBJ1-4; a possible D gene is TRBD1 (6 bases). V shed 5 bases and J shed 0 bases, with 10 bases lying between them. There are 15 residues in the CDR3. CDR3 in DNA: TGTGCCAGCAGTCAGGGGACAACAACTAATGAAAAACTGTTTTTT. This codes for CASSQGTTTNEKLFF.

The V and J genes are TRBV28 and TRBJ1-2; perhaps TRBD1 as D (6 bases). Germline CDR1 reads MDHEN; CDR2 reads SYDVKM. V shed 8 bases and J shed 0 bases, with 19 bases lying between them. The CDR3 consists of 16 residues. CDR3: CASPTPNREANYGYTF. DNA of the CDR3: TGTGCCAGCCCTACCCCTAACAGGGAGGCTAACTATGGCTACACCTTC.

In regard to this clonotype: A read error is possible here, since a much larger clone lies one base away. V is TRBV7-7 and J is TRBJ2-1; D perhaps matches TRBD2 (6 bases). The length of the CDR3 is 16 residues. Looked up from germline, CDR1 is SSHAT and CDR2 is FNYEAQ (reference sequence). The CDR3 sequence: CASSLGGVGGSDEQFF. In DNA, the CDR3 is TGTGCTAGCAGCCTCGGGGGAGTGGGGGGTAGCGATGAGCAGTTCTTC.

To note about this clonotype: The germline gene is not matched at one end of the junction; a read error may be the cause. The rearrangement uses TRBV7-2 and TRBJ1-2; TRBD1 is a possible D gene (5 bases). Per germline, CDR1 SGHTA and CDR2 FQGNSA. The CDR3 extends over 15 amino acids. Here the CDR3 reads CVSSLQGSLNYGYTF. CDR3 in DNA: TGTGTCAGCAGTCTCCAGGGCTCCCTTAACTATGGCTACACCTTC.

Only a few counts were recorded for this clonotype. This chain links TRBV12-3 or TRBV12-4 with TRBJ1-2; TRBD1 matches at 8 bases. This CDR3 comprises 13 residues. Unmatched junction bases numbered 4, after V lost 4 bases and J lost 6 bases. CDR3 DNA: TGTGCCAGCAGTTCGACAGGGGCCGATGGCTACACCTTC. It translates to CASSSTGADGYTF.

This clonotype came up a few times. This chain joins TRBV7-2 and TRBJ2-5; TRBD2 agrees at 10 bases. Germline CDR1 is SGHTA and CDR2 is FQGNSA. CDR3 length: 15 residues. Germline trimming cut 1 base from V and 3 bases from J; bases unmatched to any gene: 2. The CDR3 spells CASSLVTSGEETQYF. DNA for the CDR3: TGTGCCAGCAGCTTAGTAACTAGCGGGGAAGAGACCCAGTACTTC.

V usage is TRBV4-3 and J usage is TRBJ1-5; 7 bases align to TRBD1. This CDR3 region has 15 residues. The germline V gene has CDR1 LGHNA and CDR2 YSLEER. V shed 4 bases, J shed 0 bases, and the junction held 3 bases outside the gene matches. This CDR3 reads CASSLHRGSNQPQHF. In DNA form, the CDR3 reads TGCGCCAGCAGCCTCCACAGGGGTAGCAATCAGCCCCAGCATTTT.

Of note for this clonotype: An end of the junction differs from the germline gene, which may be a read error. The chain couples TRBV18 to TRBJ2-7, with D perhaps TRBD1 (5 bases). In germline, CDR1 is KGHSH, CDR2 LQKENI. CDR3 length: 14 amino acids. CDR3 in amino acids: CASSSQGPSYGQYF. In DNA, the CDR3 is TGTGCCAGCTCATCTCAGGGTCCCTCCTACGGGCAGTACTTC.

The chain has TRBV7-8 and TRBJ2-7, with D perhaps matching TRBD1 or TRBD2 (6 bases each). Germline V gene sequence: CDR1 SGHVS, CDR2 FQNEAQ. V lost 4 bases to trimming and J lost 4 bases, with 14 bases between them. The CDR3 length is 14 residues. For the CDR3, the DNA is TGTGCCAGCAGCTCGACAGGACTAATTTACGAGCAGTACTTC. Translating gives CASSSTGLIYEQYF. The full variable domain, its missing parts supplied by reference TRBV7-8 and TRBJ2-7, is GAGVSQSPRYKVAKRGQDVALRCDPISGHVSLFWYQQALGQGPEFLTYFQNEAQLDKSGLPSDRFFAERPEGSVSTLKIQRTQQEDSAVYLCASSSTGLIYEQYFGPGTRLTVT.

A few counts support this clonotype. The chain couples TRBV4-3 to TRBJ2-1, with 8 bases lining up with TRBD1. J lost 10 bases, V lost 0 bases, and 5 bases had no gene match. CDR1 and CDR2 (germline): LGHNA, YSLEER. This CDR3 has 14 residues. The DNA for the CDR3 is TGCGCCAGCAGCCAAGATCCCCAGGGGGCAGAGCAGTTCTTC. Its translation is CASSQDPQGAEQFF.

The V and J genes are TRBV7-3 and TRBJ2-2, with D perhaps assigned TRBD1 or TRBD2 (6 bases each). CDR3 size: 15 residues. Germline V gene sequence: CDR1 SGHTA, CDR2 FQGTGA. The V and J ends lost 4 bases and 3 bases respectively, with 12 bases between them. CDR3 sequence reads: CASSSLGGDTGELFF. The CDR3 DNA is TGTGCCAGCAGCTCCCTCGGGGGCGACACCGGGGAGCTGTTTTTT.

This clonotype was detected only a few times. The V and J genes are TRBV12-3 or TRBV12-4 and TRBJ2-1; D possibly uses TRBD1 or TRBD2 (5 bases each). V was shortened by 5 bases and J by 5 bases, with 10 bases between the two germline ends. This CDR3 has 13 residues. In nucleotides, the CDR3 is TGTGCCAGCAGTGGGACGGCGGACAATGAGCAGTTCTTC. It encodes CASSGTADNEQFF.

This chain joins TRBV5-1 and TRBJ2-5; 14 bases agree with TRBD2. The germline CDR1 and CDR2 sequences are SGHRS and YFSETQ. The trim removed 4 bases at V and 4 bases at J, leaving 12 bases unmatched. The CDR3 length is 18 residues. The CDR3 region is CASSPRTSGGLGAETQYF. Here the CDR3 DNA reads TGCGCCAGCAGCCCCAGGACTAGCGGGGGGCTAGGAGCAGAGACCCAGTACTTC.

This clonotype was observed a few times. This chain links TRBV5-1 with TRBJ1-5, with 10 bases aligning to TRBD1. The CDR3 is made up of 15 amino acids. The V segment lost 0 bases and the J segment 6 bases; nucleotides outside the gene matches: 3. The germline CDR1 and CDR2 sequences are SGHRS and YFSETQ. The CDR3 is CASSLDGTGVQPQHF. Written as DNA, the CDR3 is TGCGCCAGCAGCTTGGACGGGACAGGGGTTCAGCCCCAGCATTTT.

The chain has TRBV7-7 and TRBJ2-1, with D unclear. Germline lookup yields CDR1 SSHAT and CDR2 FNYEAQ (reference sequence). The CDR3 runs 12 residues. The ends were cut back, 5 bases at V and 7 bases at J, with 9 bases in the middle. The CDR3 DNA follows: TGTGCCAGCAGCAACGACCAGAATGAGCAGTTCTTC. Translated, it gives CASSNDQNEQFF.

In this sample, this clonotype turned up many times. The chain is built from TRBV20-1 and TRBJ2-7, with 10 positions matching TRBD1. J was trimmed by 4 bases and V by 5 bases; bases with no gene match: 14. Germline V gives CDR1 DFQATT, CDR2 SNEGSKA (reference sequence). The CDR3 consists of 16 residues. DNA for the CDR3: TGCAGTGCTCTCCCCTTAACCGGGACAGGGGAGTACGAGCAGTACTTC. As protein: CSALPLTGTGEYEQYF.

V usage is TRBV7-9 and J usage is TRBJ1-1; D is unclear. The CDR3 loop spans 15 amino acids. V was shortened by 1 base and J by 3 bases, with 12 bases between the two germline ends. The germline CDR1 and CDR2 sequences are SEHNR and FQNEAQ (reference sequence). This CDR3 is CASSLVGRVDTEAFF. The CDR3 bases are TGTGCCAGCAGCTTAGTAGGTCGGGTGGACACTGAAGCTTTCTTT.

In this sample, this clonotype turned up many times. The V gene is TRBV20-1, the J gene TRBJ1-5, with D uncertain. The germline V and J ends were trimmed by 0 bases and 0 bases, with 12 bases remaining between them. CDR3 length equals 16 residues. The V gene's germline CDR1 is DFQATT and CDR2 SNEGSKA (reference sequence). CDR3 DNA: TGCAGTGCTAGAGATGAGGCAGCTTATAGCAATCAGCCCCAGCATTTT. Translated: CSARDEAAYSNQPQHF.

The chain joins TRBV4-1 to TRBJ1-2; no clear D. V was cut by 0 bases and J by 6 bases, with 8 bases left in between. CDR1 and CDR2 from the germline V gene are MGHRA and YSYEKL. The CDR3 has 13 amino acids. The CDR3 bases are TGCGCCAGCAGCCAAGAGCGTCAAAATGGCTACACCTTC. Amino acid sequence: CASSQERQNGYTF.